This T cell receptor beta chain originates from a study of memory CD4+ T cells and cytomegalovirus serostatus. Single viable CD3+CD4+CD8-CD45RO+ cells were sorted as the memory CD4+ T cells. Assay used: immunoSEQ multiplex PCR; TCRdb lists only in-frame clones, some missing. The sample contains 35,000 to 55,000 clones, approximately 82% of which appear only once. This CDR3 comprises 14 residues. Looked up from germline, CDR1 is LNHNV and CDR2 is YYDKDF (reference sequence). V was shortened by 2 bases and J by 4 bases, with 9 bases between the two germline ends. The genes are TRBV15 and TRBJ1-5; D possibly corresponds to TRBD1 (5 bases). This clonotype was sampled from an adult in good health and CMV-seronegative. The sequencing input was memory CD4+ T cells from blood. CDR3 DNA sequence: TGTGCCACCAGCAGACCCCCAGGGAATCAGCCCCAGCATTTT. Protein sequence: CATSRPPGNQPQHF. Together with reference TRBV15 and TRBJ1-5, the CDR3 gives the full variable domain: DAMVIQNPRYQVTQFGKPVTLSCSQTLNHNVMYWYQQKSSQAPKLLFHYYDKDFNNEADTPDNFQSRRPNTSFCFLDIRSPGLGDTAMYLCATSRPPGNQPQHFGDGTRLSIL.